This T cell receptor beta chain was sequenced during a study of shared clonotypes between healthy human individuals. TCRdb's copy holds only in-frame clones and misses some; the assay was immunoSEQ multiplex PCR. The table has over a million clones, approximately 96% seen once; the top ten hold roughly 1.2%. The germline CDR1 and CDR2 sequences are MDHEN and SYDVKM. V lost 4 bases, J lost 0 bases, and 9 bases lay in between. The CDR3 consists of 14 residues. Source material: naive CD4+ T cells sorted from blood. Specified subset: CD45RA+ positively selected. The chain joins TRBV28 to TRBJ1-1; D is uncertain. This TCR derives from a man aged 25 to 45 in good health. The CDR3 bases are TGTGCCAGCAGTTCCAGCCCGATGAACACTGAAGCTTTCTTT. Protein: CASSSSPMNTEAFF.